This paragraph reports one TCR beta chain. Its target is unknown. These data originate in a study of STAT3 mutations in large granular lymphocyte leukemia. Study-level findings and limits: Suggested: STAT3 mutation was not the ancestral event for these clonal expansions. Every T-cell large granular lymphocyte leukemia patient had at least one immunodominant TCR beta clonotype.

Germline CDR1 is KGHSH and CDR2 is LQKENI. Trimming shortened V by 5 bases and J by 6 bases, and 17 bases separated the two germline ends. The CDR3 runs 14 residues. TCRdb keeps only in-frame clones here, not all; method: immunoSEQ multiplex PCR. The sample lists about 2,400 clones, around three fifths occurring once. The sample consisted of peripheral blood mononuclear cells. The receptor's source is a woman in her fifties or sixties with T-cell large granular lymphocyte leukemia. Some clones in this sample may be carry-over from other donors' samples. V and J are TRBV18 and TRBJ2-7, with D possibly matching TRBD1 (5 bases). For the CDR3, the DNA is TGTGCCAGCTCAACAGGTGGGTCATGGGCCGAGCAGTACTTC. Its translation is CASSTGGSWAEQYF.